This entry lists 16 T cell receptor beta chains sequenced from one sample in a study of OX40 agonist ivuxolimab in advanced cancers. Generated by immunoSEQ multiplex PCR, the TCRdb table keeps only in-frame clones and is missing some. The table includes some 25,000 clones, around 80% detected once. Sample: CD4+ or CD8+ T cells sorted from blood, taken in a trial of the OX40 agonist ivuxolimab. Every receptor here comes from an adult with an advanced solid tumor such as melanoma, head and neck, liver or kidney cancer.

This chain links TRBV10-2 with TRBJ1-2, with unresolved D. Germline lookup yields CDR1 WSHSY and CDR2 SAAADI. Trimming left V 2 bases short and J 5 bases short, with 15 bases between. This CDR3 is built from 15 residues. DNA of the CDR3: TGCGCCAGCAGTGAGATGACCGGGCTGACGTATGGCTACACCTTC. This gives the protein CASSEMTGLTYGYTF.

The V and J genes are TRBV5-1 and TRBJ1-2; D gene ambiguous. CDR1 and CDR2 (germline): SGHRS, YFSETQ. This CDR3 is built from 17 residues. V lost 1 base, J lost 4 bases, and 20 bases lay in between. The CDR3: CASSLWPRGEGGYGYTF. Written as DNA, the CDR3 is TGCGCCAGCAGCTTGTGGCCTCGAGGCGAGGGCGGCTATGGCTACACCTTC.

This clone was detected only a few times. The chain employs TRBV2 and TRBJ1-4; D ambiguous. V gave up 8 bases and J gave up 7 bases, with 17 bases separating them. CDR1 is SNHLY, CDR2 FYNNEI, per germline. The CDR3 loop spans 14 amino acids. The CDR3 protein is CASYSRGSSEKLFF. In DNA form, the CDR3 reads TGTGCCAGCTACTCCCGAGGGTCTAGTGAAAAACTGTTTTTT.

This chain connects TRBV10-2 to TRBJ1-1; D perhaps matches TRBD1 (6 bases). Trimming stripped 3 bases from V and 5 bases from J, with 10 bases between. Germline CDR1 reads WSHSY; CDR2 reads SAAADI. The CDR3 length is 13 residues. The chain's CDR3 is CASSDTGWTEAFF. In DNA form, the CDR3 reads TGCGCCAGCAGTGATACAGGGTGGACTGAAGCTTTCTTT.

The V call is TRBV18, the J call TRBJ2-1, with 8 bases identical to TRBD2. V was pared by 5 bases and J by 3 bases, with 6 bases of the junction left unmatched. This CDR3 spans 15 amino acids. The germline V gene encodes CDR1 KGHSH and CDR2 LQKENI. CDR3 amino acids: CASSVAGGDYNEQFF. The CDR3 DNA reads TGTGCCAGCTCAGTAGCCGGGGGGGACTACAATGAGCAGTTCTTC.

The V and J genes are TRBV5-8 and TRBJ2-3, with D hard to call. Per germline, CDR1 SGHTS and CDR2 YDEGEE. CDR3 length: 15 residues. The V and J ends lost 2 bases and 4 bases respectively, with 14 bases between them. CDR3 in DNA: TGTGCCAGCAGCTTCCTAGGGAATGGGGCAGATACGCAGTATTTT. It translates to CASSFLGNGADTQYF.

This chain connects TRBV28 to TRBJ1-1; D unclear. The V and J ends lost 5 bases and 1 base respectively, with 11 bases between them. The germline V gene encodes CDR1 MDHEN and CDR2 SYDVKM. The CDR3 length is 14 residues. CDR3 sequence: CASSPTSWNTEAFF. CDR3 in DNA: TGTGCCAGCAGTCCCACAAGTTGGAACACTGAAGCTTTCTTT.

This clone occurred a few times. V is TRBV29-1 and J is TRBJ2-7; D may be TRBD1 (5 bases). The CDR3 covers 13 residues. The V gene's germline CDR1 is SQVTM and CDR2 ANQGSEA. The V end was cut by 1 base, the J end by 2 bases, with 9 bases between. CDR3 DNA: TGCAGCGTTGAAGGATGGGGCGCCTACGAGCAGTACTTC. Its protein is CSVEGWGAYEQYF.

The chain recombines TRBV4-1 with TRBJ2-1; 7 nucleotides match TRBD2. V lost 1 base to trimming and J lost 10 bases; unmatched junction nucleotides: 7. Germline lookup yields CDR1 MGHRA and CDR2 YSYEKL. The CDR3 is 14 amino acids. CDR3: CASSQVAGVGEQFF. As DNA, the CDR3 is TGCGCCAGCAGCCAAGTGGCGGGGGTTGGCGAGCAGTTCTTC.

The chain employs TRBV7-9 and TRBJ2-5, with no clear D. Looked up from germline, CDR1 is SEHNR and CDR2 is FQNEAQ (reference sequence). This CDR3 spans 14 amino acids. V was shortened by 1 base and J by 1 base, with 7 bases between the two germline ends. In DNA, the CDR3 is TGTGCCAGCAGCTTAGATCGGGCCCAAGAGACCCAGTACTTC. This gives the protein CASSLDRAQETQYF.

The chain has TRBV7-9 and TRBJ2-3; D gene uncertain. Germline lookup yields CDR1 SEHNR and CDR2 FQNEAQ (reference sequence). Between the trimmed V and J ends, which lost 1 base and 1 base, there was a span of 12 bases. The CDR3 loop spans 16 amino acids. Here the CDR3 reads CASSLGAVLGTDTQYF. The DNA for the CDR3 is TGTGCCAGCAGCTTAGGGGCCGTACTGGGCACAGATACGCAGTATTTT.

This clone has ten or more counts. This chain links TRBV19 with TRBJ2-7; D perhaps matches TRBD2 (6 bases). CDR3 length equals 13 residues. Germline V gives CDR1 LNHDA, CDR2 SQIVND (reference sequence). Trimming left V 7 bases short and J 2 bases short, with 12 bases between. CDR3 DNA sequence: TGTGCCAGTACCCCTGGAGGGACCTACGAGCAGTACTTC. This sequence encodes CASTPGGTYEQYF.

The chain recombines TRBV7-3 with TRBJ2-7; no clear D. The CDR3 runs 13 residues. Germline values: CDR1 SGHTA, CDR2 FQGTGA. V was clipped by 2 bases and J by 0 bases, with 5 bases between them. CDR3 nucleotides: TGTGCCAGCAGCTTAGGGCCCTCCTACGAGCAGTACTTC. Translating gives CASSLGPSYEQYF.

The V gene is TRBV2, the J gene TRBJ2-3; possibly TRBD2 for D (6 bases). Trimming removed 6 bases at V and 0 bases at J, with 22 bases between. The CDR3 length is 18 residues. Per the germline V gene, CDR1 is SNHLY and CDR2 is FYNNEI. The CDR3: CASRLDVTGVGSTDTQYF. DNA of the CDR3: TGTGCCAGCAGGCTAGACGTAACGGGAGTTGGTAGCACAGATACGCAGTATTTT.

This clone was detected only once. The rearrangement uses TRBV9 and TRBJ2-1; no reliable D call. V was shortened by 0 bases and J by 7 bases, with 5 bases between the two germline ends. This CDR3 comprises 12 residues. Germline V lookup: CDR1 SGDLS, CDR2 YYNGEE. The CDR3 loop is CASSVDPNEQFF. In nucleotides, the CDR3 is TGTGCCAGCAGCGTAGATCCGAATGAGCAGTTCTTC.

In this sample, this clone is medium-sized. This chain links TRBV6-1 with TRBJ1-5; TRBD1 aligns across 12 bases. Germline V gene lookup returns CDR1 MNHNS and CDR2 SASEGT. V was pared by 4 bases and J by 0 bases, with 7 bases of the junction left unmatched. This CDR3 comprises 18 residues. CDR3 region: CASSGGQGALYSNQPQHF. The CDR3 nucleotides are TGTGCCAGCAGTGGGGGACAGGGGGCTCTGTATAGCAATCAGCCCCAGCATTTT.